This T cell receptor (beta chain) is drawn from a study of spatial heterogeneity in lung cancer. Study information: Fewer alpha-chain than beta-chain sequences were consistently detected.

TCRdb re-analysed the 5' RACE reads in MiXCR, keeping a single row per CDR3 protein. The sample has approximately 90,000 distinct CDR3 sequences, roughly 10% seen once. V lost 4 bases and J 6 bases, leaving 19 bases between the germline ends. Germline-derived CDR1 and CDR2 are MNHEY and SVGEGT. The CDR3 has 15 residues. This clonotype occurred a few times. The sample's time point: sample taken at primary tumor resection. Unsorted samples of tumor, nontumor lung or frozen PBMC had their whole RNA sequenced. The sample consisted of PBMCs, taken at surgery. The V call is TRBV6-2 or TRBV6-3, the J call TRBJ2-7, with D perhaps TRBD2 (6 bases). The receptor comes from a male donor with early-stage non-small cell lung cancer. In nucleotides, the CDR3 is TGTGCCAGCAGTTCCGCGGGACTGGGAGAAGGCGAGCAGTACTTC. It encodes CASSSAGLGEGEQYF.